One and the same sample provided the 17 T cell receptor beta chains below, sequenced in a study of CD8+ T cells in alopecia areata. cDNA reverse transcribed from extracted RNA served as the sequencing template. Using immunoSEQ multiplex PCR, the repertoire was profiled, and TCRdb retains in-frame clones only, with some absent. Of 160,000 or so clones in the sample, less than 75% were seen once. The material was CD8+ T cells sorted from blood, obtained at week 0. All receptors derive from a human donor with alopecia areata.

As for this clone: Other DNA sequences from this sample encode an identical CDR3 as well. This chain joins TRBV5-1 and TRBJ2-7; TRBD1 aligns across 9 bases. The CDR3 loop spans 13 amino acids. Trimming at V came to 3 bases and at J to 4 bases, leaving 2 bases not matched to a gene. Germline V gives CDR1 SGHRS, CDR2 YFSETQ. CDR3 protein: CASSSGQGYEQYF. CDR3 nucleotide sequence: TGCGCCAGCAGCTCGGGACAGGGTTACGAGCAGTACTTC.

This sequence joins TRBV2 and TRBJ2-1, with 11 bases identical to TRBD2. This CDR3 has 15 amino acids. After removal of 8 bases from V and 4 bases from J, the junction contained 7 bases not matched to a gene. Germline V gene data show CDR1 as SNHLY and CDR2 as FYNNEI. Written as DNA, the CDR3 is TGTGCCAGCCCTCTGCTAGCGGGGGGTTACAATGAGCAGTTCTTC. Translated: CASPLLAGGYNEQFF.

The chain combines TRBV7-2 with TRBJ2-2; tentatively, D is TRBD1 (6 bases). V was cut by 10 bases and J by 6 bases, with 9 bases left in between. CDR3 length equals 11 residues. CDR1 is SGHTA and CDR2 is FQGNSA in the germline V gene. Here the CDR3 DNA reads TGTGCCAATTGGGGGCCCGGGGAGCTGTTTTTT. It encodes CANWGPGELFF.

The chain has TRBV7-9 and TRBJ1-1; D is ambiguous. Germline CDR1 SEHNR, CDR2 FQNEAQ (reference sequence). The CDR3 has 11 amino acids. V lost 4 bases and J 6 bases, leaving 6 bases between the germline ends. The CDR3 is CASSSPPEAFF. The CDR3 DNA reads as TGTGCCAGCAGCTCCCCCCCTGAAGCTTTCTTT.

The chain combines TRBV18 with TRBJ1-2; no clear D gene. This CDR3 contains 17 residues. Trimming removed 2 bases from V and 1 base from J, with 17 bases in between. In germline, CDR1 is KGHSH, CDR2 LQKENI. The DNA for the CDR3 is TGTGCCAGCTCACCAAGGTCTGGTGGCACCAATAACTATGGCTACACCTTC. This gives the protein CASSPRSGGTNNYGYTF. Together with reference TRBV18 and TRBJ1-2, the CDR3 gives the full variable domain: NAGVMQNPRHLVRRRGQEARLRCSPMKGHSHVYWYRQLPEEGLKFMVYLQKENIIDESGMPKERFSAEFPKEGPSILRIQQVVRGDSAAYFCASSPRSGGTNNYGYTFGSGTRLTVV.

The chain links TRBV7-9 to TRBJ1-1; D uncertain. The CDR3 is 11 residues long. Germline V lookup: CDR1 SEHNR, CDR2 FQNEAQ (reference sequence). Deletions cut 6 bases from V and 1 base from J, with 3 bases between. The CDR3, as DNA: TGTGCCAGCAGGGGGAACACTGAAGCTTTCTTT. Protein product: CASRGNTEAFF.

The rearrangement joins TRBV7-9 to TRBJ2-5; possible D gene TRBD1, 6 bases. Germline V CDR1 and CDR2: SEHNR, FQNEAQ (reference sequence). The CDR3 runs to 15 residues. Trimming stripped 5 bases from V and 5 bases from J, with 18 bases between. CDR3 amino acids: CASSPQNRVAETQYF. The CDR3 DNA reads TGTGCCAGCAGCCCACAAAACAGGGTTGCGGAGACCCAGTACTTC.

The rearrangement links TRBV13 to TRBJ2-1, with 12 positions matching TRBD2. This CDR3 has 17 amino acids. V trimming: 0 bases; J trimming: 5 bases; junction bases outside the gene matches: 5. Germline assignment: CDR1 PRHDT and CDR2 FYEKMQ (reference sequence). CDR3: CASSLGGLAGTDNEQFF. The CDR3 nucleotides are TGTGCCAGCAGCTTAGGTGGACTAGCGGGGACAGACAATGAGCAGTTCTTC.

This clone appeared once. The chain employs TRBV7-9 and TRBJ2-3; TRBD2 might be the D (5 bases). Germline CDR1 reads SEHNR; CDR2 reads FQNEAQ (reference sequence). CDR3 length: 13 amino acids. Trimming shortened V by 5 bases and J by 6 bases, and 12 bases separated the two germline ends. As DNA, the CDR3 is TGTGCCAGCAGCCCAGATCCGGGGGATACGCAGTATTTT. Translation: CASSPDPGDTQYF.

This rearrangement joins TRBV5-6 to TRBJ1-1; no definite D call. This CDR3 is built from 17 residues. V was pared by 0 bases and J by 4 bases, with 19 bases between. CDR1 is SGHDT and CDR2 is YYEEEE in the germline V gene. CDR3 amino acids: CASSLALWDGVITEAFF. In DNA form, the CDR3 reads TGTGCCAGCAGCTTGGCCTTATGGGATGGAGTTATCACTGAAGCTTTCTTT.

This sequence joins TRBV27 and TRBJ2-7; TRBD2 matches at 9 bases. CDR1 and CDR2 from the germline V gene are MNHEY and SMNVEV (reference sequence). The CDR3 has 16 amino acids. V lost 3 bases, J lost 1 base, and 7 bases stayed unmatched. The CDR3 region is CASSFGAGGPSYEQYF. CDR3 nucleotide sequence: TGTGCCAGCAGTTTCGGGGCGGGGGGGCCTTCCTACGAGCAGTACTTC.

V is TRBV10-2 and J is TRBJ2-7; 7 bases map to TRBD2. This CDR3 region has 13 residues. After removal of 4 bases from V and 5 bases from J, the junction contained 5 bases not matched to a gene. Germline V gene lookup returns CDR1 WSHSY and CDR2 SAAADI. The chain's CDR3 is CASSGDYTDEQYF. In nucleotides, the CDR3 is TGCGCCAGCAGTGGGGACTACACCGACGAGCAGTACTTC.

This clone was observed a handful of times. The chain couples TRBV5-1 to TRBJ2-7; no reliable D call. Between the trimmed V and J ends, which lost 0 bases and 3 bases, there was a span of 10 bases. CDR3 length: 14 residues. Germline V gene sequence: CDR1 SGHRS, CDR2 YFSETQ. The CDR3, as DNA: TGCGCCAGCAGCTTGGCCACCAAGGGCTACGAGCAGTACTTC. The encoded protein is CASSLATKGYEQYF. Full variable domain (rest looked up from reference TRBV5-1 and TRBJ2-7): KAGVTQTPRYLIKTRGQQVTLSCSPISGHRSVSWYQQTPGQGLQFLFEYFSETQRNKGNFPGRFSGRQFSNSRSEMNVSTLELGDSALYLCASSLATKGYEQYFGPGTRLTVT.

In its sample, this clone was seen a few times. CDR3 loop: CSVEDGSGGNQPQHF. The DNA for the CDR3 is TGCAGCGTTGAAGATGGCAGTGGGGGTAATCAGCCCCAGCATTTT. The rearrangement joins TRBV29-1 to TRBJ1-5; D is possibly TRBD1 (5 bases). The CDR3 is 15 amino acids. V was cut by 0 bases and J by 4 bases, with 13 bases left in between. Germline values: CDR1 SQVTM, CDR2 ANQGSEA. Supplemented by reference TRBV29-1 and TRBJ1-5, the full variable domain reads SAVISQKPSRDICQRGTSLTIQCQVDSQVTMMFWYRQQPGQSLTLIATANQGSEATYESGFVIDKFPISRPNLTFSTLTVSNMSPEDSSIYLCSVEDGSGGNQPQHFGDGTRLSIL.

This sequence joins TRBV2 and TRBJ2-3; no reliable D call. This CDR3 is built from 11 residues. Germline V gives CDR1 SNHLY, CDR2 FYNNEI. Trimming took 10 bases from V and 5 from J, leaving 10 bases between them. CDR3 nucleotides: TGTGCCATCCCCACCAGAGATACGCAGTATTTT. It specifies CAIPTRDTQYF.

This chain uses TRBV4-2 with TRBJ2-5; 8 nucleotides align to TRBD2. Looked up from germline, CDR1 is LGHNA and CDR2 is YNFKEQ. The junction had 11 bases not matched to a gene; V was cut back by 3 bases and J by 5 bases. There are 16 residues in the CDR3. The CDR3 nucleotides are TGTGCCAGCAGCCAGGGGGCCGGGACTAGTATCGAGACCCAGTACTTC. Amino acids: CASSQGAGTSIETQYF.

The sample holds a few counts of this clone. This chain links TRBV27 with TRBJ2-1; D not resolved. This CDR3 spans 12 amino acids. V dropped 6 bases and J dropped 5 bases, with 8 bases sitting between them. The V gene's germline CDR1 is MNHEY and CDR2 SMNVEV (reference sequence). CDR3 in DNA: TGTGCCAGCAGCCGCCCTGACAATGAGCAGTTCTTC. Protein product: CASSRPDNEQFF.